Below are 18 T cell receptor beta chains sequenced from a single sample in a study of blood T cell repertoires in COVID-19. Assay: immunoSEQ multiplex PCR; the TCRdb copy retains only in-frame clones and omits some. The data show about 44,000 clones, about 88% seen once. Sequenced material: peripheral blood. The receptors here all came from a human donor in a cohort sampled during active COVID-19.

The chain joins TRBV7-2 to TRBJ2-3; 8 bases match TRBD2. The CDR3 is 15 residues long. Germline-derived CDR1 and CDR2 are SGHTA and FQGNSA. Trimming removed 2 bases from V and 8 bases from J; junction bases left unmatched: 9. The CDR3 DNA follows: TGTGCCAGCAGCTTATCCAGCGGGGGCGCGGGTACGCAGTATTTT. Its translation: CASSLSSGGAGTQYF.

The CDR3 sequence: CASSHSGGRELFF. In DNA, the CDR3 is TGTGCCAGCAGCCACTCGGGGGGCCGGGAGCTGTTTTTT. V is TRBV3-1 (or the pseudogene TRBV3-2) and J is TRBJ2-2; tentatively, D is TRBD2 (7 bases). Germline V CDR1 and CDR2: LGHDT, YNNKEL (reference sequence). V was trimmed by 3 bases and J by 9 bases, leaving 11 bases between them. CDR3 length: 13 residues.

This clone was seen a few times. V and J are TRBV5-6 and TRBJ2-7, with TRBD1 matching over 8 bases. CDR3 length equals 14 residues. Germline V gives CDR1 SGHDT, CDR2 YYEEEE. With 6 bases clipped from V and 1 base from J, the junction kept 6 bases outside the gene matches. The chain's CDR3 is CASNFQGASYEQYV. In DNA form, the CDR3 reads TGTGCCAGCAATTTCCAGGGGGCGTCCTACGAGCAGTACGTC.

This chain uses TRBV4-3 with TRBJ1-4; a weak D match, TRBD1 (5 bases). Germline CDR1 is LGHNA and CDR2 is YSLEER. The germline V and J ends were trimmed by 4 bases and 7 bases, with 22 bases remaining between them. CDR3 length: 17 amino acids. CDR3 in DNA: TGCGCCAGCAGCCCGTCCAGGCCCACGGTCGGGGGTGAAAAACTGTTTTTT. Translated, it gives CASSPSRPTVGGEKLFF.

Notes on this clone: A read error may produce the germline difference seen at one junction end. J is TRBJ2-1 and V is TRBV6-4; 7 nucleotides agree with TRBD2. The CDR3 is 13 amino acids. Germline CDR1 is MRHNA and CDR2 is SNTAGT. The CDR3 DNA reads as TGTGTCAGCAGTGCTACGGGGAGGGGAGAGCAGTTCTTC. Encoded protein: CVSSATGRGEQFF.

The chain combines TRBV4-3 with TRBJ2-1, with a weak D call TRBD1 (6 bases). The germline CDR1 and CDR2 sequences are LGHNA and YSLEER. The CDR3 totals 12 residues. The ends were cut back, 1 base at V and 10 bases at J, with 8 bases in the middle. The CDR3 DNA reads as TGCGCCAGCAGCCAAGGCCAGGGGGAGCAGTTCTTC. Residues: CASSQGQGEQFF.

This chain joins TRBV6-5 and TRBJ2-5; TRBD1 is a possible D gene (6 bases). The CDR3 covers 14 residues. V lost 6 bases and J lost 2, with 13 bases in between. From germline, CDR1 is MNHEY and CDR2 SVGAGI. CDR3 amino acids: CASSDGQLQETQYF. The DNA of the CDR3 is TGTGCCAGCAGCGACGGACAGCTGCAAGAGACCCAGTACTTC.

This clone is a singleton in its sample. This chain links TRBV4-2 with TRBJ1-2, with TRBD1 identical over 9 bases. CDR1 and CDR2 (germline): LGHNA, YNFKEQ. Trimming at V came to 4 bases and at J to 10 bases, leaving 7 bases not matched to a gene. The CDR3 spans 13 residues. The CDR3 reads CASSRRDRDFYTF. CDR3 in DNA: TGTGCCAGCAGCCGACGGGACAGGGACTTCTACACCTTC.

The chain carries TRBV28 and TRBJ1-4; 9 bases are a match to TRBD1. The trim removed 5 bases at V and 5 bases at J, leaving 12 bases unmatched. CDR3 length equals 17 residues. Germline CDR1 MDHEN, CDR2 SYDVKM. CDR3 sequence (DNA): TGTGCCAGCAGTAAAAGACAGGGGGGCAGCCTAAATGAAAAACTGTTTTTT. It specifies CASSKRQGGSLNEKLFF.

The chain is built from TRBV7-9 and TRBJ2-7; tentative D call: TRBD2 (6 bases). This CDR3 has 14 amino acids. Trimming took off 1 base at V and 7 bases at J, with 14 bases between the two ends. Germline CDR1 reads SEHNR; CDR2 reads FQNEAQ (reference sequence). The CDR3 protein is CASSLGTGVWEQYF. For the CDR3, the DNA is TGTGCCAGCAGCTTAGGGACGGGGGTCTGGGAGCAGTACTTC.

The table lists this clone with a count of one. V is TRBV28 and J is TRBJ1-5; no definite D call. This CDR3 contains 11 residues. CDR1 and CDR2 (germline): MDHEN, SYDVKM. Trimming removed 8 bases at V and 0 bases at J, with 2 bases between. This CDR3 reads CASYSNQPQHF. CDR3 DNA: TGTGCCAGCTATAGCAATCAGCCCCAGCATTTT. The full variable domain, completed using reference TRBV28 and TRBJ1-5, is DVKVTQSSRYLVKRTGEKVFLECVQDMDHENMFWYRQDPGLGLRLIYFSYDVKMKEKGDIPEGYSVSREKKERFSLILESASTNQTSMYLCASYSNQPQHFGDGTRLSIL.

V and J are TRBV6-2 or TRBV6-3 and TRBJ2-2; 8 bases match TRBD2. Germline assignment: CDR1 MNHEY and CDR2 SVGEGT. Trimming at V came to 4 bases and at J to 3 bases, leaving 7 bases not matched to a gene. The CDR3 runs 16 residues. The CDR3 loop reads CASSFSRLAYTGELFF. In nucleotides, the CDR3 is TGTGCCAGCAGTTTCTCACGACTAGCGTACACCGGGGAGCTGTTTTTT.

V and J are TRBV4-3 and TRBJ2-3; 7 bases fit TRBD2. Germline V gene data show CDR1 as LGHNA and CDR2 as YSLEER. Trimming removed 0 bases from V and 8 bases from J; junction bases left unmatched: 5. The CDR3 is 14 amino acids. CDR3 bases: TGCGCCAGCAGCCAAGATTTGGGGGGGGGTACGCAGTATTTT. It codes for CASSQDLGGGTQYF.

This clone was detected ten times or more. V is TRBV29-1 and J is TRBJ2-1; 8 bases are shared with TRBD2. Germline V gives CDR1 SQVTM, CDR2 ANQGSEA. V shed 7 bases, J shed 5 bases, and the junction held 7 bases outside the gene matches. CDR3 length: 13 residues. CDR3 protein: CSGPGLGDNEQFF. The CDR3 coding sequence is TGCAGCGGTCCGGGACTAGGGGACAATGAGCAGTTCTTC.

This clone showed up just once. V usage is TRBV6-2 or TRBV6-3 and J usage is TRBJ1-1, with D uncertain. Trimming pared 2 bases from V and 0 bases from J, leaving 7 bases between. The CDR3 extends over 14 amino acids. Germline CDR1 MNHEY, CDR2 SVGEGT. CDR3 nucleotides: TGTGCCAGCAGTTACCGTGTCCTGAACACTGAAGCTTTCTTT. As protein: CASSYRVLNTEAFF.

This clone was observed a single time. The rearrangement uses TRBV9 and TRBJ1-6; weak D call: TRBD1 (6 bases). The germline CDR1 and CDR2 sequences are SGDLS and YYNGEE. The CDR3 is 15 residues long. V gave up 7 bases and J gave up 7 bases, with 18 bases separating them. CDR3 DNA sequence: TGTGCCAGCGGAGACACAGGGCCTGGCAATTCACCCCTCCACTTT. Protein sequence: CASGDTGPGNSPLHF.

CDR3 coding DNA: TGTGCCAGCAGCTCCGGGACAGCAACCTACGAGCAGTACGTC. It translates to CASSSGTATYEQYV. V is TRBV7-9 and J is TRBJ2-7; 7 nucleotides agree with TRBD1. The V gene end was trimmed by 4 bases and the J gene end by 2 bases; junction bases not matched to a gene: 5. Germline V gene data show CDR1 as SEHNR and CDR2 as FQNEAQ (reference sequence). The CDR3 covers 14 residues.

The chain recombines TRBV6-5 with TRBJ1-5; a possible D gene is TRBD1 (6 bases). The CDR3 length is 14 residues. The V end lost 2 bases, the J end lost 7 bases, and 12 bases lay between the germline ends. The germline CDR1 and CDR2 sequences are MNHEY and SVGAGI. CDR3 coding DNA: TGTGCCAGCAGTTACGTACAGGGCGGCCAGCCCCAGCATTTT. Translation gives CASSYVQGGQPQHF.